This T cell receptor (beta chain) is from a study of blood T cell repertoires in COVID-19. Clones were sequenced by immunoSEQ multiplex PCR, and TCRdb holds only the in-frame ones, with some missing. The data hold about 460,000 clones, with approximately 91% observed a single time. The CDR3 is made up of 21 amino acids, end residues included. CDR1 is GTSNPN, CDR2 SVGIG, per germline (reference sequence). Of note for this clone: The conserved phenylalanine or tryptophan is not found at the CDR3 terminus, so this likely reflects a read error. The DNA is left out, because the CDR3 cannot be placed on it with certainty; the CDR3 is given as TCRdb lists it.

The source of this sequence is a woman in her sixties or seventies who had recovered from COVID-19. The sequencing input was PBMCs or T cells enriched from blood (not recorded which). The V call is TRBV30, the J call TRBJ1-4. CDR3 in amino acids: CAWKEKQMQTNEKLFFGSRLT.